This record covers a single T cell receptor beta chain. In its sample, this clonotype was seen a few times. The clone's antigen remains unknown. No clone much larger than this one lies a single base away; base qualities are absent. The sample's time point label, decoded: persistent/refractory GD, antithyroid drugs over 5 years with positive TRAb. RNA was extracted from PBMCs in TRIzol for both TCR sequencing and RNA sequencing. The diagnosis of Graves' disease followed American Thyroid Association guidelines. The patients came from an endocrinology department in Xi'an, China. Each patient gave approximately 8.8 milliliters of peripheral blood, collected in an EDTA anticoagulant tube. PBMCs were isolated by Ficoll Paque Plus density gradient separation without further T cell sorting. RNA quality was checked with an Agilent 2100 Bioanalyzer and agarose gel, and concentration with a NanoDrop 2000. These data belong to a study of regulatory T cells in long-lasting Graves disease (dated by TCRdb to about 2021). For the study in its entirety: Persistent Graves' disease was defined as antithyroid drug treatment for over 5 years with persistently positive TSH receptor autoantibodies. Antithyroid drugs had been taken for 8.5 to 11 years on average by persistent Graves' disease patients in the clinical cohort. A total of some 33 samples were covered by TCR sequencing, comprising around 13 persistent and approximately 20 newly diagnosed Graves' disease patients. Persistent Graves' disease patients were compared with newly diagnosed Graves' disease patients by peripheral blood TCR sequencing and RNA sequencing. The study was registered as a clinical trial and conducted in China.

The library relied on multiplex PCR. The run used an Illumina HiSeq 4000. iRepertoire HTBI primers and Arm-PCR amplification of CDR3 regions were used to construct TCR beta libraries. Gel purification was performed on PCR products prior to sequencing. The authors processed their data as follows. A total of 62 TRBV and 14 TRBJ segments were identified across samples and were used for gene usage analysis of CDR3 amino acid clonotypes. COPE and FqMerger were used to merge filtered high-quality paired reads into contigs. BLAST was used to align contigs to IMGT TRBV, TRBD and TRBJ reference genes, and CDR3 was defined according to IMGT. Any clonotype with a frequency above 0.1% was counted as a highly expanded clone. Repertoire diversity was measured by Shannon entropy, and V-J evenness by the Gini coefficient. Public clonotypes were defined as clonotypes shared by more than one individual. In TCRdb, the public reads were trimmed at Q25 with fastp and aligned with MiXCR, with productive beta chains retained. Identical CDR3 proteins give one entry, which carries the most common genes and DNA. V and J calls and clone size were set by TCRdb, not the authors. For this sample the table gives 450,000 or so distinct CDR3 sequences, of which roughly 20% were detected only once. The biggest ten clones account for 7% to 10% of the sample.

What the work shows at the level of the full study, not this receptor alone: Peripheral blood alone was examined, since thyroid tissue, which constituted the primary lesion, could not be accessed. Patients with persistent disease shared more public clonotypes (about 2,700) than newly diagnosed patients did (nearly 1,000). Only the TCR beta chain was sequenced and analyzed. The authors noted that the small sample size was a limitation that may lower accuracy. Compared with newly diagnosed patients, patients with persistent Graves' disease had lower TCR Shannon entropy and fewer highly expanded clones, which suggests clonal expansion.

This TCR was sampled from a female donor with Graves disease. Sequencing was performed on peripheral blood mononuclear cells (PBMCs), taken when the disease was refractory, from a patient treated with antithyroid drugs.

CDR3 region: CASSQATEVANTGELFF. The DNA sequence reads TGCGCCAGCAGCCAAGCGACGGAGGTTGCGAACACCGGGGAGCTGTTTTTT. The sequence joins TRBV4-1 to TRBJ2-2; the D gene is possibly TRBD2, with 5 bases matching. From cysteine to phenylalanine, the CDR3 is 17 amino acids long. Solely the CDR3 DNA is kept, with 51 bases framed from the first base. V is shortened by 1 base, J by 0 bases, and the region joining them spans 12 bases. The germline V gene specifies MGHRA as CDR1 and YSYEKL as CDR2.